This TCR beta chain was captured in a study of human thymus T cells. With regard to this clone: Its antigen is not known.

General study points: What appeared biased in thymic and blood repertoires was the usage of V and J genes. Related work found strong thymic repertoire overlap between unrelated individuals.

Assay: immunoSEQ multiplex PCR; the TCRdb copy retains only in-frame clones and omits some. This table holds roughly 130,000 clones, around 94% found once. This CDR3 spans 16 amino acids. In germline, CDR1 is LGHNA, CDR2 YSLEER. The germline V and J ends were trimmed by 4 bases and 7 bases, with 19 bases remaining between them. Corrective cardiac operations yielded the resected thymus tissue. This receptor was identified in a boy under two years old with a congenital heart defect but otherwise immunologically healthy. The rearrangement joins TRBV4-3 to TRBJ2-2; TRBD2 is a possible D gene (7 bases). Material: thymus tissue. CDR3 residues: CASSPTDGGPGGELFF. The CDR3 DNA is TGCGCCAGCAGCCCTACAGACGGGGGGCCGGGCGGGGAGCTGTTTTTT.